A single sample is the source of the 20 T cell receptor beta chains below, sequenced in a study of T cell responses to AZD1222 COVID-19 vaccine. This table comes from immunoSEQ multiplex PCR, and its TCRdb copy is limited to in-frame clones, with some not included. The data hold over 90,000 clones, with more than 70% observed a single time. The sample consisted of peripheral blood, taken on day 0 of AZD1222 vaccination. These receptors originate from an adult in good health.

This chain joins TRBV7-2 and TRBJ2-1; TRBD1 aligns across 11 bases. The V segment lost 7 bases and the J segment 6 bases; nucleotides outside the gene matches: 5. Looked up from germline, CDR1 is SGHTA and CDR2 is FQGNSA. The CDR3 consists of 14 residues. Written as DNA, the CDR3 is TGTGCCAGCAACGGACAGGGGGCGTCCAATGAGCAGTTCTTC. Protein product: CASNGQGASNEQFF.

In this sample, this clone turned up a few times. This sequence joins TRBV14 and TRBJ2-7; the match to TRBD1 covers 7 bases. Germline V gives CDR1 SGHDN, CDR2 FVKESK. Trimming took 4 bases from V and 6 from J; bases not matched to a gene: 9. This CDR3 contains 14 residues. The DNA of the CDR3 is TGTGCCAGCAGCCCCGACAGGGAAGGCGGCGAGCAGTACTTC. It translates to CASSPDREGGEQYF.

The chain is built from TRBV28 and TRBJ1-3, with D unresolved. Germline CDR1 reads MDHEN; CDR2 reads SYDVKM. Trimming shortened V by 2 bases and J by 0 bases, and 5 bases separated the two germline ends. The CDR3 length is 14 residues. In DNA, the CDR3 is TGTGCCAGCAGTTTAAAACTCTCTGGAAACACCATATATTTT. Its translation is CASSLKLSGNTIYF. The full variable domain, its missing parts supplied by reference TRBV28 and TRBJ1-3, is DVKVTQSSRYLVKRTGEKVFLECVQDMDHENMFWYRQDPGLGLRLIYFSYDVKMKEKGDIPEGYSVSREKKERFSLILESASTNQTSMYLCASSLKLSGNTIYFGEGSWLTVV.

The J gene is TRBJ1-1, the V gene TRBV19; perhaps TRBD1 as D (6 bases). Looked up from germline, CDR1 is LNHDA and CDR2 is SQIVND (reference sequence). CDR3 length equals 15 residues. V was pared by 4 bases and J by 1 base, with 13 bases between. The CDR3 region is CASSTRTEPNTEAFF. The CDR3 nucleotides are TGTGCCAGTAGTACCAGGACAGAGCCGAACACTGAAGCTTTCTTT.

By share, this clone ranks as medium-sized. V and J are TRBV5-1 and TRBJ1-2; 8 nucleotides line up with TRBD1. The CDR3 covers 12 residues. Germline V CDR1 and CDR2: SGHRS, YFSETQ. Germline trimming cut 1 base from V and 7 bases from J; bases unmatched to any gene: 0. CDR3 coding DNA: TGCGCCAGCAGCTTGACAGGGGGTGGCTACACCTTC. Amino acid sequence: CASSLTGGGYTF.

This clone is categorized as medium-sized. The chain links TRBV11-2 to TRBJ2-7; no clear D. Germline V gene sequence: CDR1 SGHAT, CDR2 FQNNGV. This CDR3 has 12 residues. Trimming removed 5 bases from V and 6 bases from J, with 11 bases in between. This chain's CDR3 is CASSPGLVEQYV. CDR3 coding DNA: TGTGCCAGCAGCCCCGGGTTGGTCGAGCAGTACGTC.

Here the CDR3 DNA reads TGTGCCATCAGTGAGACCCTCAAAATTGGGGCTTTCTTT. The encoded protein is CAISETLKIGAFF. The chain links TRBV10-3 to TRBJ1-1, with D uncertain. Germline CDR1 and CDR2: ENHRY and SYGVKD. V was shortened by 2 bases and J by 11 bases, with 15 bases between the two germline ends. There are 13 residues in the CDR3.

V and J are TRBV24-1 and TRBJ1-5; D remains unclear. V lost 3 bases to trimming and J lost 3 bases, with 11 bases between them. The CDR3 consists of 15 residues. From germline, CDR1 is KGHDR and CDR2 SFDVKD. In DNA form, the CDR3 reads TGTGCCACCAGTGATGGCCTGGGTCCCAATCAGCCCCAGCATTTT. This gives the protein CATSDGLGPNQPQHF.

This sequence joins TRBV6-2 or TRBV6-3 and TRBJ2-2; unclear D gene. From germline, CDR1 is MNHEY and CDR2 SVGEGT. Trimming removed 4 bases at V and 9 bases at J, with 3 bases between. The CDR3 totals 10 residues. The CDR3 nucleotides read TGTGCCAGCAGTTTTTGGGAGCTGTTTTTT. Amino acids: CASSFWELFF.

The chain links TRBV21-1 to TRBJ2-1; TRBD2 is taken as the D call from the table, unchecked against the DNA. TRBV21-1 is a pseudogene segment. The CDR3 spans 13 residues. As DNA, the CDR3 is TGTGCCAGAGCGACTAGCCCGGGAAATGAGCAGTTCTTC. Its translation is CARATSPGNEQFF.

The CDR3 here is CASSREMWNSYNEQFF. In nucleotides, the CDR3 is TGTGCCAGTAGTCGCGAGATGTGGAACTCCTACAATGAGCAGTTCTTC. The chain joins TRBV19 to TRBJ2-1; D gene ambiguous. Deletions cut 5 bases from V and 0 bases from J, with 14 bases between. CDR3 length: 16 residues. The germline gives CDR1 LNHDA, CDR2 SQIVND (reference sequence).

This clone has just one count. The chain employs TRBV29-1 and TRBJ1-5; weak D call: TRBD1 (5 bases). CDR1 and CDR2 (germline): SQVTM, ANQGSEA. The CDR3 runs to 13 residues. V lost 5 bases, J lost 11 bases, and 19 bases lay in between. The CDR3, as DNA: TGCAGCGTTCGGGGGGTGGAGGGGTCGGCCCAGCATTTT. Translation: CSVRGVEGSAQHF.

This rearrangement joins TRBV9 to TRBJ1-2; tentative D call: TRBD1 (5 bases). This CDR3 contains 13 residues. From germline, CDR1 is SGDLS and CDR2 YYNGEE. Trimming pared 3 bases from V and 7 bases from J, leaving 13 bases between. The CDR3 spells CASSASGDSGYTF. CDR3 nucleotide sequence: TGTGCCAGCAGCGCCTCGGGCGACAGTGGCTACACCTTC.

The chain combines TRBV7-2 with TRBJ2-5; 10 bases align to TRBD2. The CDR3 has 16 amino acids. Trimming took 4 bases from V and 5 from J; bases not matched to a gene: 10. In germline, CDR1 is SGHTA, CDR2 FQGNSA. Here the CDR3 DNA reads TGTGCCAGCAGCTCCAGACTAAGCGGGAGGGGGGAGACCCAGTACTTC. It is translated as CASSSRLSGRGETQYF.

This sequence joins TRBV3-1 (or the pseudogene TRBV3-2) and TRBJ1-5, with D maybe TRBD1 (5 bases). CDR1 is LGHDT, CDR2 YNNKEL, per germline (reference sequence). The V end was cut by 0 bases, the J end by 0 bases, with 12 bases between. This CDR3 contains 17 residues. The CDR3 loop reads CASSQDYVGLSNQPQHF. CDR3 in DNA: TGTGCCAGCAGCCAAGATTATGTGGGGCTTAGCAATCAGCCCCAGCATTTT.

This clone appeared a few times. The V call is TRBV6-5, the J call TRBJ1-3, with 8 bases fitting TRBD1. The length of the CDR3 is 15 residues. Germline lookup yields CDR1 MNHEY and CDR2 SVGAGI. The V segment lost 0 bases and the J segment 4 bases; nucleotides outside the gene matches: 2. CDR3: CASSYSQGAGNTIYF. In DNA, the CDR3 is TGTGCCAGCAGTTACTCCCAGGGGGCGGGAAACACCATATATTTT.

This clone appeared a few times. The rearrangement uses TRBV6-1 and TRBJ2-7; 8 positions agree with TRBD2. Germline assignment: CDR1 MNHNS and CDR2 SASEGT. V lost 1 base and J lost 3; bases outside the gene matches: 2. CDR3 size: 14 residues. This chain's CDR3 is CASSEGTSLYEQYF. DNA for the CDR3: TGTGCCAGCAGTGAAGGGACTAGCCTCTACGAGCAGTACTTC.

This chain uses TRBV6-1 with TRBJ1-1, with D uncertain. The CDR3 has 14 residues. Germline-derived CDR1 and CDR2 are MNHNS and SASEGT. Trimming took 3 bases from V and 6 from J, leaving 14 bases between them. The CDR3 DNA reads as TGTGCCAGCAGTGATGTACCCGAGAGAGCTGAAGCTTTCTTT. Its translation is CASSDVPERAEAFF.

V usage is TRBV11-3 and J usage is TRBJ2-1; D is tentatively TRBD1 or TRBD2 (6 bases each). Germline V gene lookup returns CDR1 SGHNT and CDR2 YENEEA. The CDR3 runs to 15 residues. V was pared by 1 base and J by 8 bases, with 15 bases between. The CDR3 reads CASSLGGDGGHEQFF. For the CDR3, the DNA is TGTGCCAGCAGCTTAGGTGGGGACGGGGGCCATGAGCAGTTCTTC.

The chain has TRBV28 and TRBJ1-5; D is unclear. The CDR3 is 16 amino acids. Trimming cost V 4 bases and J 5 bases, with 18 bases left between them. Germline CDR1 MDHEN, CDR2 SYDVKM. The CDR3 sequence: CASSSGRRGKDQPQHF. CDR3 DNA sequence: TGTGCCAGCAGTTCCGGACGTCGGGGAAAGGATCAGCCCCAGCATTTT.